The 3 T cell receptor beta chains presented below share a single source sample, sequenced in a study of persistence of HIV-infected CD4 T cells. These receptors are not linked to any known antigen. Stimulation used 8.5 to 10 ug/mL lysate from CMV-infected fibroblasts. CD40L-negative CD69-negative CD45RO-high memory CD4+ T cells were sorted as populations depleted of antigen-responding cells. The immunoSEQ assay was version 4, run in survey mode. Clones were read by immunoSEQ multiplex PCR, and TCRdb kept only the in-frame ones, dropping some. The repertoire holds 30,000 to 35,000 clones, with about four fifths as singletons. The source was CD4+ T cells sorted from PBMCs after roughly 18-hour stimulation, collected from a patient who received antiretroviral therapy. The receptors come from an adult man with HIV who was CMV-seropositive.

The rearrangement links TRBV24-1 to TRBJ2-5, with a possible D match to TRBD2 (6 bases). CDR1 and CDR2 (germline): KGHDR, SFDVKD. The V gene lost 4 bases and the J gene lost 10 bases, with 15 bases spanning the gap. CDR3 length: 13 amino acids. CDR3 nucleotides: TGTGCCACCAGTGACTCGACTAGTACAGGCCAGTACTTC. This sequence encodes CATSDSTSTGQYF.

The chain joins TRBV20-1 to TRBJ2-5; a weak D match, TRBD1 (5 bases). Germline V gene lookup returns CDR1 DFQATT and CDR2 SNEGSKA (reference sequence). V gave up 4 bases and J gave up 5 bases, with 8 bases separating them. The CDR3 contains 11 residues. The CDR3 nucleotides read TGCAGTGCTAAGGGGCAGGAGACCCAGTACTTC. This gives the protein CSAKGQETQYF.

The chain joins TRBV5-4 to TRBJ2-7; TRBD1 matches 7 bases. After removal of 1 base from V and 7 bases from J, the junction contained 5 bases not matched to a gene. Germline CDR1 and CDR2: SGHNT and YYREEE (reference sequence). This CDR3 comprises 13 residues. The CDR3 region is CASSLTGTEEQYF. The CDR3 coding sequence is TGTGCCAGCAGCTTGACAGGGACAGAGGAGCAGTACTTC. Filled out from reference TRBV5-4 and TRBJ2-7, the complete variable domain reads ETGVTQSPTHLIKTRGQQVTLRCSSQSGHNTVSWYQQALGQGPQFIFQYYREEENGRGNFPPRFSGLQFPNYSSELNVNALELDDSALYLCASSLTGTEEQYFGPGTRLTVT.